This T cell receptor (beta chain) was sequenced in a study of shared clonotypes between healthy human individuals. Study findings and constraints: Blood was the only sampled material, and tissue repertoires likely differ.

Assay runs were performed at deep level. What was sequenced on ten immunoSEQ deep assay plates was unsorted PBMC DNA. The assay was immunoSEQ multiplex PCR, and TCRdb's table has in-frame clones only and misses some. Among some 500,000 clones, 65% to 80% were seen once, and the ten largest hold 9.5% to 15%. There were no recent acute infections or vaccinations among the donors, who were healthy HIV-negative adults. The CDR3 covers 16 residues. Trimming shortened V by 4 bases and J by 7 bases, and 19 bases separated the two germline ends. Germline lookup yields CDR1 SGHAT and CDR2 FQNNGV. In the case of this clone: Its antigen is still unknown.

The sequenced sample consisted of PBMCs. The sequence derives from a woman aged 40-49 years in good health. Some clones in this sample may be carry-over from other donors' samples. This chain joins TRBV11-2 and TRBJ2-2, with D possibly matching TRBD2 (6 bases). DNA of the CDR3: TGTGCCAGCAGCTCTAATAGCGGAGCCCGCGGCGGGGAGCTGTTTTTT. This codes for CASSSNSGARGGELFF.